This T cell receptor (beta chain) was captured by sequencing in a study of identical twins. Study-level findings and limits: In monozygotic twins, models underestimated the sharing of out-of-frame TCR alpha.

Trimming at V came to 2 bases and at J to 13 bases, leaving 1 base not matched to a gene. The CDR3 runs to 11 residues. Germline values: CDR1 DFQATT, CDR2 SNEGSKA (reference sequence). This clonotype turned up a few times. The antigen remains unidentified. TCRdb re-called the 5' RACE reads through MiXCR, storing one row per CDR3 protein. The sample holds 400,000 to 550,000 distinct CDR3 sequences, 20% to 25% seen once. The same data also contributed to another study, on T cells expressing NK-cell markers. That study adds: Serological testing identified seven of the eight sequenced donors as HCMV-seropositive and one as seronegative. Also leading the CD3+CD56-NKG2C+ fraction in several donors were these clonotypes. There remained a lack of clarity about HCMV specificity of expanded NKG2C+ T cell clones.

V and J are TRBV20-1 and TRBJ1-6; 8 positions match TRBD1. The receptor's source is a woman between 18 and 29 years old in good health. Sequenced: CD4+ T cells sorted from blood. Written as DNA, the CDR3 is TGCAGTGCTAGATGGACAGGGCCCCTCCACTTT. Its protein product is CSARWTGPLHF.